One sample yielded the 6 T cell receptor beta chains listed below, sequenced in a study of T cells in Graves' hyperthyroidism and ophthalmopathy. TCR beta CDR3 sequences were amplified from RNA transcripts. A first-round RT-PCR of the TCR CDR3 used the HTBI primer set. TCRdb fed the multiplex PCR reads into MiXCR, producing one record per CDR3 protein. The sample lists fewer than 650,000 distinct CDR3 sequences, about 14% occurring once. Sequencing was performed on blood. Receptors originate from a woman in her 40s with Graves' hyperthyroidism.

This clonotype was found many times. V and J are TRBV7-2 and TRBJ2-3; TRBD2 matches at 10 bases. J lost 0 bases, V lost 4 bases, and 10 bases had no gene match. This CDR3 has 18 residues. CDR1 is SGHTA and CDR2 is FQGNSA in the germline V gene. The CDR3 DNA follows: TGTGCCAGCAGCTCCCCGACTAGCGGGCCTACTAGCACAGATACGCAGTATTTT. Translated, it gives CASSSPTSGPTSTDTQYF.

The sample holds many counts of this clonotype. The chain employs TRBV14 and TRBJ2-7, with 9 nucleotides matching TRBD1. The germline V gene encodes CDR1 SGHDN and CDR2 FVKESK. The CDR3 loop spans 15 amino acids. V trimming: 4 bases; J trimming: 1 base; junction bases outside the gene matches: 5. CDR3: CASSLDRGLSYEQYF. For the CDR3, the DNA is TGTGCCAGCAGCCTCGACAGGGGGTTATCCTACGAGCAGTACTTC. The entire variable domain, with the rest obtained from reference TRBV14 and TRBJ2-7, is as follows: EAGVTQFPSHSVIEKGQTVTLRCDPISGHDNLYWYRRVMGKEIKFLLHFVKESKQDESGMPNNRFLAERTGGTYSTLKVQPAELEDSGVYFCASSLDRGLSYEQYFGPGTRLTVT.

This clonotype was seen many times. The chain recombines TRBV18 with TRBJ2-7; D possibly corresponds to TRBD2 (5 bases). There are 15 residues in the CDR3. The ends were cut back, 3 bases at V and 3 bases at J, with 15 bases in the middle. In germline, CDR1 is KGHSH, CDR2 LQKENI. The CDR3 DNA sequence: TGTGCCAGCTCACCCGGAGGTTCCTTTTTCTACGAGCAGTACTTC. Translated, it gives CASSPGGSFFYEQYF.

This clonotype was seen once. This is likely a read error, given that the CDR3 carries no conserved phenylalanine or tryptophan at its end. The V call is TRBV5-6, the J call TRBJ1-1, with D perhaps matching TRBD1 (6 bases). The germline V and J ends were trimmed by 4 bases and 0 bases, with 10 bases remaining between them. CDR3 length: 14 residues. Per the germline V gene, CDR1 is SGHDT and CDR2 is YYEEEE. In nucleotides, the CDR3 is TGTGCCAGCAGCCTCCGACAGGTGAACACTGAAGCTTTCCTT. Protein: CASSLRQVNTEAFL.

This clonotype was picked up a small number of times. A read error may be the cause here, since a much bigger clone is one base away. The genes are TRBV7-9 and TRBJ1-1; D call uncertain. CDR3 length: 13 amino acids. The ends were cut back, 4 bases at V and 1 base at J, with 7 bases in the middle. Looked up from germline, CDR1 is SEHNR and CDR2 is FQNEAQ (reference sequence). In DNA, the CDR3 is TGTGCCAGCAGCTCGGATCCGAACACTGAAGCTTTCTTT. Its translation: CASSSDPNTEAFF.

The gene calls are TRBV9 and TRBJ2-7; no clear D. V was trimmed by 0 bases and J by 0 bases, leaving 7 bases between them. CDR1 and CDR2 (germline): SGDLS, YYNGEE. CDR3 length equals 14 residues. For the CDR3, the DNA is TGTGCCAGCAGCGTAGACCAGAGCTCCTACGAGCAGTACTTC. Translating it yields CASSVDQSSYEQYF.